The source of this T cell receptor beta chain is a study of cytomegalovirus exposure and HLA in healthy donors. Overall study: Earlier work reported some 110 million unique TCR beta sequences from about 200 million T cells.

Likely unrecorded immune exposures existed in these nominally healthy donors. CDR1 is MNHNS, CDR2 SASEGT, per germline. Germline trimming cut 5 bases from V and 8 bases from J; bases unmatched to any gene: 14. The CDR3 length is 15 residues. Amplification used 60 Vbeta primers and 13 Jbeta primers. This table comes from immunoSEQ multiplex PCR, and its TCRdb copy is limited to in-frame clones, with some not included. This sample carries over 150,000 clones, 60% to 85% of them seen once, and the ten largest clones take 3%. A remark on this clone: Its antigen is undetermined.

Study outcomes and limitations: Among TCR beta chains, those listed as cytomegalovirus-associated numbered about 160.

V gene TRBV6-1 combines with J gene TRBJ1-1, with 7 nucleotides matching TRBD1. The source material was PBMCs. This receptor was obtained from a woman between 50 and 59 years old in good health and CMV-seropositive. The DNA of the CDR3 is TGTGCCAGCAGTCTCCTAGGGGGCCACTCCTTCGAAGCTTTCTTT. It yields the protein CASSLLGGHSFEAFF.